Detailed here is one T cell receptor beta chain. What it recognizes is unknown. This sample is part of a study of T-cell memory formation after mild COVID-19. Study background: The TCR clusters were mostly specific to one donor.

The study's findings and limits: Clones that got smaller from day 15 to 85 had even CD4/CD8, while clones growing later tipped toward CD4+.

This CDR3 is built from 15 residues. The germline V and J ends were trimmed by 3 bases and 4 bases, with 19 bases remaining between them. Germline-derived CDR1 and CDR2 are DFQATT and SNEGSKA (reference sequence). TCR alpha and TCR beta cDNA libraries carrying sample barcodes and UMIs came from 5'RACE with constant-segment primers. TCRdb reanalysed the 5' RACE reads using MiXCR and keeps one entry per CDR3 protein. Here the sample spans about 350,000 distinct CDR3 sequences, 25% to 30% being singletons. This receptor was obtained from an adult woman who had mild COVID-19 (a few samples of this study predate the infection). Cell type and time point are not known. The genes are TRBV20-1 and TRBJ2-7; D might be TRBD1 (6 bases). What was sequenced was PBMCs or a T cell subset sorted from them (not recorded which). CDR3 sequence reads: CSASTIRDTRYEQYF. The CDR3, as DNA: TGCAGTGCTAGTACGATACGGGACACCCGATACGAGCAGTACTTC.